A single sample is the source of the 28 T cell receptor beta chains below, sequenced in a study of cytomegalovirus exposure and HLA in healthy donors. The PCR made use of 60 Vbeta and 13 Jbeta primers. Clones were sequenced by immunoSEQ multiplex PCR, and TCRdb holds only the in-frame ones, with some missing. The profile shows over 100,000 clones, around four fifths of them singletons. Sequenced input: PBMCs. Every receptor here comes from a middle-aged woman in good health and CMV-seronegative.

This chain links TRBV11-2 with TRBJ2-1; 7 nucleotides match TRBD1. The CDR3 covers 12 residues. V gave up 7 bases and J gave up 6 bases; unmatched junction bases: 3. Germline CDR1 is SGHAT and CDR2 is FQNNGV. For the CDR3, the DNA is TGTGCCAGCAAGGGGGCGGGCAATGAGCAGTTCTTC. Protein product: CASKGAGNEQFF.

Notes on this clone: The sample holds other DNA sequences that translate to the same CDR3. The chain uses TRBV7-2 and TRBJ1-2; D is possibly TRBD1 (5 bases). CDR1 is SGHTA and CDR2 is FQGNSA in the germline V gene. This CDR3 has 13 amino acids. Trimming left V 5 bases short and J 0 bases short, with 7 bases between. Here the CDR3 DNA reads TGTGCCAGCAGCCCACAGGCTAACTATGGCTACACCTTC. Amino acids: CASSPQANYGYTF.

The J gene is TRBJ1-2, the V gene TRBV18, with D possibly matching TRBD1 (5 bases). Germline V CDR1 and CDR2: KGHSH, LQKENI. The V end lost 4 bases, the J end lost 8 bases, and 20 bases lay between the germline ends. The CDR3 loop spans 15 amino acids. The chain's CDR3 is CASSLHRDSKEGYTF. DNA for the CDR3: TGTGCCAGCTCACTTCACCGGGACTCCAAGGAAGGCTACACCTTC. The full variable domain, rest sourced from reference TRBV18 and TRBJ1-2, is NAGVMQNPRHLVRRRGQEARLRCSPMKGHSHVYWYRQLPEEGLKFMVYLQKENIIDESGMPKERFSAEFPKEGPSILRIQQVVRGDSAAYFCASSLHRDSKEGYTFGSGTRLTVV.

The CDR3 region has the DNA TGCGCCAGCAGCTCCGGGACTAGCGGAGACTACGAGCAGTACTTC. This codes for CASSSGTSGDYEQYF. The chain is built from TRBV5-1 and TRBJ2-7, with 11 bases matching TRBD2. Germline values: CDR1 SGHRS, CDR2 YFSETQ. V was pared by 3 bases and J by 3 bases, with 5 bases of the junction left unmatched. The CDR3 runs to 15 residues.

The V and J genes are TRBV15 and TRBJ1-2, with D unresolved. Germline CDR1 and CDR2: LNHNV and YYDKDF (reference sequence). With 0 bases removed from V and 5 bases from J, the gap between germline ends came to 13 bases. The CDR3 length is 15 residues. The CDR3 protein is CATSRDRRTEYGYTF. The CDR3 coding sequence is TGTGCCACCAGCAGAGATAGGAGGACCGAGTATGGCTACACCTTC.

The genes are TRBV27 and TRBJ2-1, with 7 bases fitting TRBD1. V gave up 0 bases and J gave up 4 bases; unmatched junction bases: 9. Germline CDR1 is MNHEY and CDR2 is SMNVEV (reference sequence). CDR3 length: 17 amino acids. CDR3 amino acids: CASSLSDWTGGYNEQFF. The CDR3 coding sequence is TGTGCCAGCAGTTTATCGGACTGGACAGGAGGTTACAATGAGCAGTTCTTC.

This clone was detected only once. The chain joins TRBV28 to TRBJ2-7; 9 positions agree with TRBD1. Germline CDR1 MDHEN, CDR2 SYDVKM. Trimming cost V 6 bases and J 6 bases; bases outside gene matches: 9. The CDR3 contains 14 residues. The CDR3 bases are TGTGCCAGCAGCAGGGGACAGGGCCTCGTCGAGCAGTACTTC. Translating gives CASSRGQGLVEQYF.

This chain joins TRBV7-2 and TRBJ2-1, with TRBD2 identical over 10 bases. Germline CDR1 SGHTA, CDR2 FQGNSA. J was trimmed by 4 bases and V by 5 bases; bases with no gene match: 8. The CDR3 totals 16 residues. The CDR3 DNA is TGTGCCAGCAGCCAACAGGGACTAGCGTTATACAATGAGCAGTTCTTC. Amino acids: CASSQQGLALYNEQFF.

The chain couples TRBV19 to TRBJ1-2, with TRBD1 matching over 8 bases. This CDR3 is built from 14 residues. Germline V gene lookup returns CDR1 LNHDA and CDR2 SQIVND (reference sequence). The V segment lost 3 bases and the J segment 5 bases; nucleotides outside the gene matches: 5. CDR3 region: CASSIGQGLYGYTF. Written as DNA, the CDR3 is TGTGCCAGTAGTATTGGACAGGGACTTTATGGCTACACCTTC. Drawing the rest from reference TRBV19 and TRBJ1-2, the complete variable domain is DGGITQSPKYLFRKEGQNVTLSCEQNLNHDAMYWYRQDPGQGLRLIYYSQIVNDFQKGDIAEGYSVSREKKESFPLTVTSAQKNPTAFYLCASSIGQGLYGYTFGSGTRLTVV.

The chain uses TRBV10-3 and TRBJ2-3, with TRBD2 identical over 11 bases. This CDR3 spans 18 amino acids. V gave up 0 bases and J gave up 0 bases; unmatched junction bases: 5. Per germline, CDR1 ENHRY and CDR2 SYGVKD. The CDR3 protein is CAISESVIAGGSTDTQYF. CDR3 bases: TGTGCCATCAGTGAGTCGGTAATAGCGGGAGGGAGCACAGATACGCAGTATTTT.

The CDR3 loop is CASSFRGGGPREQYF. CDR3 nucleotide sequence: TGTGCCAGCAGTTTCCGTGGGGGGGGTCCCAGGGAGCAGTACTTC. This sequence joins TRBV28 and TRBJ2-7; the match to TRBD2 covers 7 bases. V gave up 3 bases and J gave up 7 bases; unmatched junction bases: 12. The CDR3 spans 15 residues. Germline CDR1 reads MDHEN; CDR2 reads SYDVKM. The full variable domain, its missing parts supplied by reference TRBV28 and TRBJ2-7, is DVKVTQSSRYLVKRTGEKVFLECVQDMDHENMFWYRQDPGLGLRLIYFSYDVKMKEKGDIPEGYSVSREKKERFSLILESASTNQTSMYLCASSFRGGGPREQYFGPGTRLTVT.

This clone was seen a few times. The chain carries TRBV15 and TRBJ1-4, with D maybe TRBD1 (6 bases). V was pared by 2 bases and J by 15 bases, with 28 bases between. Germline V gives CDR1 LNHNV, CDR2 YYDKDF (reference sequence). The CDR3 has 17 amino acids. In DNA form, the CDR3 reads TGTGCCACCAGCAGAAGACCGACTGGACAGCCGTTCCGCCAATTGTTTTTT. Translating it yields CATSRRPTGQPFRQLFF.

This clone was seen just once. The V call is TRBV9, the J call TRBJ2-7; 8 bases match TRBD2. Germline-derived CDR1 and CDR2 are SGDLS and YYNGEE. With V trimmed by 0 bases and J by 6 bases, 8 bases remained unmatched. CDR3 length equals 15 residues. The CDR3 sequence is CASSVGTGGPFEQYF. The CDR3 coding sequence is TGTGCCAGCAGCGTAGGGACGGGAGGGCCCTTCGAGCAGTACTTC.

This chain uses TRBV28 with TRBJ1-2; possibly TRBD1 for D (5 bases). CDR1 MDHEN and CDR2 SYDVKM come from the germline V gene. Between the trimmed V and J ends, which lost 3 bases and 4 bases, there was a span of 15 bases. The CDR3 consists of 15 residues. The CDR3 spells CASSFPVGVTYGYTF. The CDR3 coding sequence is TGTGCCAGCAGTTTTCCCGTAGGGGTGACCTATGGCTACACCTTC.

This chain uses TRBV7-2 with TRBJ2-5; 7 nucleotides line up with TRBD1. With 5 bases clipped from V and 0 bases from J, the junction kept 6 bases outside the gene matches. The CDR3 extends over 15 amino acids. Germline CDR1 and CDR2: SGHTA and FQGNSA. The CDR3 region is CASSPQTGYQETQYF. In nucleotides, the CDR3 is TGTGCCAGCAGCCCCCAGACAGGGTACCAAGAGACCCAGTACTTC.

The chain carries TRBV5-1 and TRBJ2-1, with a possible D match to TRBD2 (6 bases). Germline V gene sequence: CDR1 SGHRS, CDR2 YFSETQ. Trimming took 5 bases from V and 8 from J, leaving 20 bases between them. The CDR3 is made up of 15 amino acids. The CDR3 DNA reads as TGCGCCAGCAGACCCGGACTAACATCCCCTGATGAGCAGTTCTTC. Its protein product is CASRPGLTSPDEQFF.

This sequence joins TRBV7-6 and TRBJ2-1, with 9 bases lining up with TRBD2. The CDR3 consists of 16 residues. CDR1 SGHVS and CDR2 FNYEAQ come from the germline V gene. The V gene end was trimmed by 4 bases and the J gene end by 8 bases; junction bases not matched to a gene: 12. The CDR3 is CASSSPGLAPWDEQFF. The CDR3 DNA reads as TGTGCCAGCAGCTCCCCCGGACTAGCGCCCTGGGATGAGCAGTTCTTC.

This clone appeared once. The gene calls are TRBV6-5 and TRBJ1-4, with D perhaps TRBD1 (6 bases). The germline CDR1 and CDR2 sequences are MNHEY and SVGAGI. Trimming left V 0 bases short and J 7 bases short, with 9 bases between. The CDR3 spans 14 residues. The CDR3 nucleotides read TGTGCCAGCAGTTACTCGCAGGGGCTTGAAAAACTGTTTTTT. Amino acids: CASSYSQGLEKLFF.

The rearrangement joins TRBV5-4 to TRBJ2-7; D is possibly TRBD2 (6 bases). Germline V gene data show CDR1 as SGHNT and CDR2 as YYREEE (reference sequence). V was cut by 2 bases and J by 2 bases, with 8 bases left in between. This CDR3 comprises 13 residues. The CDR3 bases are TGTGCCAGCAGCTTTGGGGGGACCTACGAGCAGTACTTC. It is translated as CASSFGGTYEQYF.

The chain couples TRBV27 to TRBJ2-7; possibly TRBD2 for D (6 bases). The CDR3 covers 15 residues. V was shortened by 2 bases and J by 0 bases, with 11 bases between the two germline ends. Germline CDR1 MNHEY, CDR2 SMNVEV (reference sequence). As DNA, the CDR3 is TGTGCCAGCAGTTTAGCCGGGACTTTCTCCTACGAGCAGTACTTC. This gives the protein CASSLAGTFSYEQYF.

The rearrangement links TRBV29-1 to TRBJ2-7; D gene unclear. Trimming left V 2 bases short and J 6 bases short, with 14 bases between. Germline CDR1 SQVTM, CDR2 ANQGSEA. The CDR3 is made up of 13 amino acids. The CDR3 DNA reads as TGCAGCGTTGAAACACGTGCATGGAGCGAGCAGTACTTC. Residues: CSVETRAWSEQYF.

This chain connects TRBV18 to TRBJ2-2; 9 bases line up with TRBD2. The CDR3 spans 17 residues. V was clipped by 2 bases and J by 3 bases; unmatched bases: 7. The germline V gene encodes CDR1 KGHSH and CDR2 LQKENI. CDR3 residues: CASSPRTTSGYTGELFF. DNA for the CDR3: TGTGCCAGCTCACCAAGGACAACTAGCGGGTACACCGGGGAGCTGTTTTTT.

J is TRBJ1-4 and V is TRBV5-1; 9 bases map to TRBD1. The CDR3 covers 15 residues. Germline V CDR1 and CDR2: SGHRS, YFSETQ. Germline trimming cut 4 bases from V and 5 bases from J; bases unmatched to any gene: 6. The CDR3 reads CASSRGTGKNEKLFF. The CDR3 coding sequence is TGCGCCAGCAGCCGGGGGACAGGGAAAAATGAAAAACTGTTTTTT.

V gene TRBV25-1 combines with J gene TRBJ2-1; 13 bases are a match to TRBD2. Germline loops: CDR1 MGHDK, CDR2 SYGVNS. The junction had 4 bases not matched to a gene; V was cut back by 4 bases and J by 4 bases. There are 16 residues in the CDR3. CDR3 protein: CASSVWGLAGYNEQFF. In DNA form, the CDR3 reads TGTGCCAGCAGTGTTTGGGGACTAGCGGGGTACAATGAGCAGTTCTTC.

The rearrangement uses TRBV2 and TRBJ1-4; perhaps TRBD1 as D (6 bases). This CDR3 has 14 amino acids. Trimming pared 6 bases from V and 5 bases from J, leaving 13 bases between. Germline V lookup: CDR1 SNHLY, CDR2 FYNNEI. CDR3 sequence reads: CASSPRTGNEKLFF. For the CDR3, the DNA is TGTGCCAGCAGCCCTAGAACAGGGAATGAAAAACTGTTTTTT. The entire variable domain, with the rest obtained from reference TRBV2 and TRBJ1-4, is as follows: EPEVTQTPSHQVTQMGQEVILRCVPISNHLYFYWYRQILGQKVEFLVSFYNNEISEKSEIFDDQFSVERPDGSNFTLKIRSTKLEDSAMYFCASSPRTGNEKLFFGSGTQLSVL.

This chain links TRBV7-6 with TRBJ2-3, with a weak D call TRBD2 (5 bases). The CDR3 spans 14 residues. The V end was cut by 5 bases, the J end by 6 bases, with 15 bases between. The germline V gene has CDR1 SGHVS and CDR2 FNYEAQ. The CDR3 loop reads CASSLDSQADTQYF. CDR3 bases: TGTGCCAGCAGCCTGGACTCTCAAGCGGATACGCAGTATTTT.

This clone showed up just a few times. V and J are TRBV27 and TRBJ1-6; TRBD1 might be the D (6 bases). Germline V gene data show CDR1 as MNHEY and CDR2 as SMNVEV (reference sequence). V shed 4 bases and J shed 7 bases, with 14 bases lying between them. The CDR3 is made up of 15 amino acids. The CDR3 spells CASSSRDNENSPLHF. The DNA of the CDR3 is TGTGCCAGCAGTTCCCGGGACAATGAGAATTCACCCCTCCACTTT.

The genes are TRBV5-1 and TRBJ1-3, with 9 nucleotides matching TRBD1. The CDR3 has 15 residues. Germline V gene data show CDR1 as SGHRS and CDR2 as YFSETQ. Trimming at V came to 4 bases and at J to 0 bases, leaving 2 bases not matched to a gene. CDR3 residues: CASSMDRGSGNTIYF. CDR3 bases: TGCGCCAGCAGCATGGACAGGGGCTCTGGAAACACCATATATTTT.